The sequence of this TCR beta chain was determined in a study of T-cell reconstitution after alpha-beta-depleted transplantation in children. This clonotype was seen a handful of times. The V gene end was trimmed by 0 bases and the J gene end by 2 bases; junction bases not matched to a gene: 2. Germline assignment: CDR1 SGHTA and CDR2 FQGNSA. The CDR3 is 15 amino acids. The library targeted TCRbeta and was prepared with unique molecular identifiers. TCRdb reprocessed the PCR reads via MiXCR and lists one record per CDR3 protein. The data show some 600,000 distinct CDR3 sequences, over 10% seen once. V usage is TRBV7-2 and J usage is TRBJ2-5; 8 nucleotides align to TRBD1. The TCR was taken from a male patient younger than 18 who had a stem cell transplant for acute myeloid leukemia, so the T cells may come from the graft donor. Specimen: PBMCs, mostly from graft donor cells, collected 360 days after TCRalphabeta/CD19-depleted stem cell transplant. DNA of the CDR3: TGTGCCAGCAGCTTAGCCAGGGGGCATCAAGAGACCCAGTACTTC. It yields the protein CASSLARGHQETQYF.